The 16 T cell receptor beta chains presented below share a single source sample, sequenced in a study of graft-versus-host responses after intestinal transplantation. Sequenced by immunoSEQ multiplex PCR; TCRdb stores in-frame clones only, minus some. Altogether 10,000 or so clones are present, just under 30% being singletons, with the ten largest covering around 3.6%. Source: alloreactive CD4+ T cells from a mixed lymphocyte reaction culture, taken before intestinal transplant. Described subset: CFSE-low proliferating T cells sorted from roughly 6-day pre-transplant mixed lymphocyte reaction (GvH or HvG direction). The receptors come from a human patient who received an intestinal transplant.

This clone was seen only a few times. J is TRBJ2-1 and V is TRBV7-6; no clear D. The germline V and J ends were trimmed by 1 base and 1 base, with 11 bases remaining between them. The CDR3 totals 16 residues. Germline V lookup: CDR1 SGHVS, CDR2 FNYEAQ. CDR3 bases: TGTGCCAGCAGCTTAGAGGCAGCCAGTTCCTACAATGAGCAGTTCTTC. The encoded protein is CASSLEAASSYNEQFF.

This clone was counted between two and nine times. This chain uses TRBV6-1 with TRBJ2-3; TRBD2 agrees at 10 bases. This CDR3 has 14 amino acids. CDR1 and CDR2 from the germline V gene are MNHNS and SASEGT. J lost 1 base, V lost 7 bases, and 2 bases had no gene match. CDR3: CASTLAGGTDTQYF. DNA of the CDR3: TGTGCCAGCACGCTAGCGGGAGGCACAGATACGCAGTATTTT.

CDR3 nucleotides: TGCGCCAGCAGCAACCACCGAGCGGGAGGTTTATACAATGAGCAGTTCTTC. Translating it yields CASSNHRAGGLYNEQFF. The J gene is TRBJ2-1, the V gene TRBV4-1, with 9 bases aligning to TRBD2. V lost 5 bases to trimming and J lost 4 bases; unmatched junction nucleotides: 12. CDR3 length equals 17 residues. Germline CDR1 is MGHRA and CDR2 is YSYEKL.

This clone is termed medium-sized (0.01 to 0.1%). The V gene is TRBV29-1, the J gene TRBJ1-3, with a possible D match to TRBD1 (6 bases). The V end was cut by 8 bases, the J end by 0 bases, with 20 bases between. The V gene's germline CDR1 is SQVTM and CDR2 ANQGSEA. This CDR3 has 16 residues. CDR3 in amino acids: CSSKEGDPISGNTIYF. As DNA, the CDR3 is TGCAGCTCAAAGGAGGGGGACCCGATCTCTGGAAACACCATATATTTT.

This clone occurred a few times. The chain combines TRBV5-4 with TRBJ2-5; 12 bases map to TRBD1. V shed 3 bases, J shed 5 bases, and the junction held 5 bases outside the gene matches. Germline CDR1 SGHNT, CDR2 YYREEE (reference sequence). This CDR3 comprises 15 residues. CDR3 DNA: TGTGCCAGCAGCTACGGGACAGGGGGCTGGGAGACCCAGTACTTC. Translation gives CASSYGTGGWETQYF.

This clone was observed a handful of times. This chain connects TRBV27 to TRBJ2-1, with TRBD2 identical over 10 bases. Germline V lookup: CDR1 MNHEY, CDR2 SMNVEV (reference sequence). The CDR3 consists of 17 residues. J gave up 2 bases and V 5 bases, and 9 bases lay outside the gene matches. CDR3 in amino acids: CASSEARGLAAYNEQFF. Written as DNA, the CDR3 is TGTGCCAGCAGTGAAGCGCGAGGACTAGCGGCCTACAATGAGCAGTTCTTC.

This clone was found a few times. The J gene is TRBJ1-2, the V gene TRBV4-1; maybe TRBD1 (6 bases). The CDR3 sequence is 17 residues long. The germline V gene encodes CDR1 MGHRA and CDR2 YSYEKL. V was clipped by 2 bases and J by 0 bases, with 16 bases between them. CDR3 nucleotides: TGCGCCAGCAGCCAACATCTCAGGGGTTCGACTAACTATGGCTACACCTTC. Amino acid sequence: CASSQHLRGSTNYGYTF.

This clone has only a few counts. The chain is built from TRBV7-8 and TRBJ2-7, with D possibly matching TRBD1 (6 bases). The germline V gene encodes CDR1 SGHVS and CDR2 FQNEAQ. The V end was cut by 5 bases, the J end by 2 bases, with 16 bases between. The CDR3 is 15 amino acids. Written as DNA, the CDR3 is TGTGCCAGCAGCGACGACAGGTGGACCCCCTACGAGCAGTACTTC. Protein sequence: CASSDDRWTPYEQYF.

The chain carries TRBV11-3 and TRBJ1-5, with D unresolved. Germline CDR1 reads SGHNT; CDR2 reads YENEEA. V was cut by 2 bases and J by 5 bases, with 10 bases left in between. This CDR3 is 14 amino acids long. The CDR3 DNA sequence: TGTGCCAGCAGCTTACAGGCTCTTCATCAGCCCCAGCATTTT. Protein sequence: CASSLQALHQPQHF. The variable domain in full, completed from reference TRBV11-3 and TRBJ1-5, reads EAGVVQSPRYKIIEKKQPVAFWCNPISGHNTLYWYLQNLGQGPELLIRYENEEAVDDSQLPKDRFSAERLKGVDSTLKIQPAELGDSAVYLCASSLQALHQPQHFGDGTRLSIL.

This clone counts as medium-sized (0.01 to 0.1%). The chain is built from TRBV2 and TRBJ2-7; D is ambiguous. Trimming stripped 1 base from V and 6 bases from J, with 7 bases between. There are 12 residues in the CDR3. Germline V lookup: CDR1 SNHLY, CDR2 FYNNEI. The CDR3 region has the DNA TGTGCCAGCAGTGAAGGGCATACCGAGCAGTACTTC. Its translation is CASSEGHTEQYF.

A few counts support this clone. The chain uses TRBV27 and TRBJ1-5; tentative D call: TRBD1 (5 bases). Trimming left V 4 bases short and J 7 bases short, with 14 bases between. The CDR3 covers 14 residues. Germline V gene sequence: CDR1 MNHEY, CDR2 SMNVEV (reference sequence). The CDR3 DNA sequence: TGTGCCAGCAGTTATCCAGACGGGGGGCAGCCCCAGCATTTT. Its translation is CASSYPDGGQPQHF.

This clone was observed a few times. The gene calls are TRBV9 and TRBJ1-1, with 8 bases matching TRBD1. The CDR3 is 15 residues long. J was trimmed by 3 bases and V by 5 bases; bases with no gene match: 9. The germline V gene encodes CDR1 SGDLS and CDR2 YYNGEE. DNA of the CDR3: TGTGCCAGCAGAGATCTAGAGACAGGGGACACTGAAGCTTTCTTT. Protein product: CASRDLETGDTEAFF.

The gene calls are TRBV6-1 and TRBJ1-1; a weak D match, TRBD1 (5 bases). The CDR3 is made up of 13 amino acids. The V end lost 7 bases, the J end lost 0 bases, and 9 bases lay between the germline ends. From germline, CDR1 is MNHNS and CDR2 SASEGT. CDR3 in DNA: TGTGCCAGCACCCCCAGGGTGAACACTGAAGCTTTCTTT. This translates into CASTPRVNTEAFF.

This clone has only a few counts. This chain uses TRBV4-1 with TRBJ2-5, with 7 bases matching TRBD1. J lost 4 bases, V lost 4 bases, and 6 bases had no gene match. Germline CDR1 MGHRA, CDR2 YSYEKL. The CDR3 is 14 residues long. As DNA, the CDR3 is TGCGCCAGCAGCCGTGATCCAGGGGGAGAGACCCAGTACTTC. It translates to CASSRDPGGETQYF.

Only a few counts were recorded for this clone. Here the CDR3 reads CASSFYAGSYEQYF. CDR3 DNA sequence: TGTGCCAGCAGCTTTTACGCGGGCTCCTACGAGCAGTACTTC. The chain uses TRBV6-8 and TRBJ2-7, with D possibly matching TRBD2 (5 bases). The CDR3 runs 14 residues. Trimming removed 6 bases at V and 0 bases at J, with 12 bases between. Germline CDR1 is MNHGY and CDR2 is SAAAGT.

Judged by abundance, this clone is medium-sized (0.01 to 0.1%). The chain links TRBV4-1 to TRBJ1-3; TRBD1 is a possible D gene (5 bases). Germline-derived CDR1 and CDR2 are MGHRA and YSYEKL. The CDR3 length is 16 residues. With 7 bases removed from V and 0 bases from J, the gap between germline ends came to 16 bases. In DNA, the CDR3 is TGCGCCAGCACCTTCAGGGAGCGCAGCTCTGGAAACACCATATATTTT. This translates into CASTFRERSSGNTIYF.